This TCR beta chain was found in a study of blood T cells in healthy people across ages. Isolating PBMCs gave at least 6 million of these cells per sample. A sample-barcoded 5' primer and a J-beta primer mix were used in a second PCR of about 6 to 12 cycles. A 12-random-nucleotide template-switch adaptor tagged each cDNA molecule. Via MiXCR, TCRdb re-called the 5' RACE reads, giving one row per CDR3 protein. Of roughly 2 million distinct CDR3 sequences in the sample, about 50% were seen once. This CDR3 is 18 amino acids long. J lost 0 bases, V lost 1 base, and 8 bases had no gene match. Germline lookup yields CDR1 LGHNA and CDR2 YNFKEQ.

Material for sequencing was blood. The chain couples TRBV4-2 to TRBJ2-5; TRBD2 aligns across 10 bases. This TCR came from a woman aged 40 to 49 in good health. CDR3 protein: CASSQGLAGGGYQETQYF. The CDR3 nucleotides read TGTGCCAGCAGCCAAGGATTAGCGGGGGGCGGGTACCAAGAGACCCAGTACTTC.